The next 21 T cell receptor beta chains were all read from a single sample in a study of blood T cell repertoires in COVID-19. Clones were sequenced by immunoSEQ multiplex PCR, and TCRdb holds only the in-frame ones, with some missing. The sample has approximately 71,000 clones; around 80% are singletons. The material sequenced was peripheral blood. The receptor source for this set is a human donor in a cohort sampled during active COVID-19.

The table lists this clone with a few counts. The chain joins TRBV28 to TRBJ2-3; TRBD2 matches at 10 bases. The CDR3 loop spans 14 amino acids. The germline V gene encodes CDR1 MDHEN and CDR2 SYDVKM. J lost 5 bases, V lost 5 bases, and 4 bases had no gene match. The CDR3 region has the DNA TGTGCCAGCAGTCCCCGGACTAGCGGAGATACGCAGTATTTT. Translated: CASSPRTSGDTQYF.

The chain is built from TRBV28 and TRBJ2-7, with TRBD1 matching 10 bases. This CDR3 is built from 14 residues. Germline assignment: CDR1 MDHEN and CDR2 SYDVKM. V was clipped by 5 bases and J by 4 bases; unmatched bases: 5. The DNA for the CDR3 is TGTGCCAGCAGTCCGGGGGACAGGGGTTACGAGCAGTACTTC. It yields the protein CASSPGDRGYEQYF. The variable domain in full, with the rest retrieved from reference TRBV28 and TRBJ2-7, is DVKVTQSSRYLVKRTGEKVFLECVQDMDHENMFWYRQDPGLGLRLIYFSYDVKMKEKGDIPEGYSVSREKKERFSLILESASTNQTSMYLCASSPGDRGYEQYFGPGTRLTVT.

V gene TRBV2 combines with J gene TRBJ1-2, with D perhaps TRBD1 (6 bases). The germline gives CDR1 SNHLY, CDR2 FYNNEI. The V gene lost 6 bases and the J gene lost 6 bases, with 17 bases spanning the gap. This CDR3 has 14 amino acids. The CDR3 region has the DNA TGTGCCAGCAGAGCGTCCTTTGGGGGCCATGGCTACACCTTC. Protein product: CASRASFGGHGYTF. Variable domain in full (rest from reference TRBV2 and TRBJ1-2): EPEVTQTPSHQVTQMGQEVILRCVPISNHLYFYWYRQILGQKVEFLVSFYNNEISEKSEIFDDQFSVERPDGSNFTLKIRSTKLEDSAMYFCASRASFGGHGYTFGSGTRLTVV.

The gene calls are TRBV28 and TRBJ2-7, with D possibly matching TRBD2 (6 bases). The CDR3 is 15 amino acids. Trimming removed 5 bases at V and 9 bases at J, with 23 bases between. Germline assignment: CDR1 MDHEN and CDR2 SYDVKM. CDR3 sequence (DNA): TGTGCCAGCAGTCCCCACGGAGCGGGCATCCAGGGGCAGTACTTC. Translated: CASSPHGAGIQGQYF.

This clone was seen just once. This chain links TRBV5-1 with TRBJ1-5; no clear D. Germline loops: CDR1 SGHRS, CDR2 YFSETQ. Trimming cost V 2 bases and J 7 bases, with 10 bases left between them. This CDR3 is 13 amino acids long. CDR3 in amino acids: CASSFIGGQPQHF. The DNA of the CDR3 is TGCGCCAGCAGCTTCATCGGAGGGCAGCCCCAGCATTTT.

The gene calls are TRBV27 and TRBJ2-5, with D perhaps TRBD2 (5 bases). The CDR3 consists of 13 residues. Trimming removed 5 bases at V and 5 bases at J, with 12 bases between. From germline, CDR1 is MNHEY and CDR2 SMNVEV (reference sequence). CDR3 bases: TGTGCCAGCAGTCCTGGACCGGGGGAGACCCAGTACTTC. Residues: CASSPGPGETQYF.

CDR3 DNA sequence: TGTGCCAGCACCGAGGGCGGAGATACGCAGTATTTT. Amino acid sequence: CASTEGGDTQYF. The genes are TRBV11-2 and TRBJ2-3; D might be TRBD2 (5 bases). The CDR3 sequence is 12 residues long. CDR1 is SGHAT, CDR2 FQNNGV, per germline. Trimming shortened V by 7 bases and J by 5 bases, and 10 bases separated the two germline ends.

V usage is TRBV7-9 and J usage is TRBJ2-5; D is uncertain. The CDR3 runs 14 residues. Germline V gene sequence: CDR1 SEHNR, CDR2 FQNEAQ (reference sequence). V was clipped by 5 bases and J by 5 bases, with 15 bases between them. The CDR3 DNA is TGTGCCAGCAGCCCACGAGATAGTTGGGAGACCCAGTACTTC. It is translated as CASSPRDSWETQYF. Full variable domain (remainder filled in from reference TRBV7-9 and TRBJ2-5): DTGVSQNPRHKITKRGQNVTFRCDPISEHNRLYWYRQTLGQGPEFLTYFQNEAQLEKSRLLSDRFSAERPKGSFSTLEIQRTEQGDSAMYLCASSPRDSWETQYFGPGTRLLVL.

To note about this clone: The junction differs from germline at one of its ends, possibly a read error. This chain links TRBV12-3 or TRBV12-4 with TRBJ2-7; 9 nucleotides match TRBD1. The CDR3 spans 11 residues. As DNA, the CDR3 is TGTGCCAGCAGTGTAACAGGGGGCGCCTCCTTC. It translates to CASSVTGGASF.

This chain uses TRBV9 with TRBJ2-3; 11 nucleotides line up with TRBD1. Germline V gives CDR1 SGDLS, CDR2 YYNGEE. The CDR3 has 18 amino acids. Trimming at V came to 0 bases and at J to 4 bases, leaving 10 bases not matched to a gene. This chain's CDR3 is CASSVDRTGGDKADTQYF. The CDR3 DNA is TGTGCCAGCAGCGTAGATAGGACAGGGGGCGACAAGGCAGATACGCAGTATTTT.

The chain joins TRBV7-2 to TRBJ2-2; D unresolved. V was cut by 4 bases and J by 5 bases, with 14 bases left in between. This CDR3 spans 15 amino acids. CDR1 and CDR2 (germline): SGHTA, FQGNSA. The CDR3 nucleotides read TGTGCCAGCAGCTCCACCGTTCGAGGTACCGGGGAGCTGTTTTTT. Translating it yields CASSSTVRGTGELFF.

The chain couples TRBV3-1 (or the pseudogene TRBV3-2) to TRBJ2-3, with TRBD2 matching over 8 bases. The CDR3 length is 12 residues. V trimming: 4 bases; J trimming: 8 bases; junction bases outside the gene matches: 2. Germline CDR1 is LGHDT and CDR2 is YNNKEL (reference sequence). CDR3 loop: CASSLSGGTQYF. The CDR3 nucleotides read TGTGCCAGCAGCCTCAGCGGGGGTACGCAGTATTTT.

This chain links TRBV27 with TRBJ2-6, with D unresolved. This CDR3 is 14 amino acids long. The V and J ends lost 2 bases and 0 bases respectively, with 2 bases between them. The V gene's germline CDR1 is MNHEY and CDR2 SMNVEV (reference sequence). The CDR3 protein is CASSLRSGANVLTF. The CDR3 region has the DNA TGTGCCAGCAGTTTACGCTCTGGGGCCAACGTCCTGACTTTC.

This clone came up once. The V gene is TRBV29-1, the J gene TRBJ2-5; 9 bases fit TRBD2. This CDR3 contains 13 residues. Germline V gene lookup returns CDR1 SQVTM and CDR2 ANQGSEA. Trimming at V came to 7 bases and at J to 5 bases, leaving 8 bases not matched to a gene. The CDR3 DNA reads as TGCAGCGGGGGGGGTAGCGGGAGTGAGACCCAGTACTTC. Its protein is CSGGGSGSETQYF.

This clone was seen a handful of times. The CDR3 protein is CASSAGTGRTNEKLFF. CDR3 coding DNA: TGTGCCAGCAGCGCGGGGACAGGGCGAACTAATGAAAAACTGTTTTTT. The chain uses TRBV7-8 and TRBJ1-4; 9 bases line up with TRBD1. After removal of 5 bases from V and 1 base from J, the junction contained 5 bases not matched to a gene. Germline V gives CDR1 SGHVS, CDR2 FQNEAQ. The CDR3 contains 16 residues.

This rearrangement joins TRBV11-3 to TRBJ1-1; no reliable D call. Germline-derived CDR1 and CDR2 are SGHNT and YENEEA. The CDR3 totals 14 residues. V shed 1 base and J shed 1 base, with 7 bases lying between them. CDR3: CASSLGPQNTEAFF. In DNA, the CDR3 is TGTGCCAGCAGCTTAGGGCCTCAGAACACTGAAGCTTTCTTT.

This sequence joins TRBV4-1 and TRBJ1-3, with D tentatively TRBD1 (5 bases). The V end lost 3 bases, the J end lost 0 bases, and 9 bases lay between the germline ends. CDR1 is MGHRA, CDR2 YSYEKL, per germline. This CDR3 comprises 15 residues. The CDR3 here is CASSHGRGSGNTIYF. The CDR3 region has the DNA TGCGCCAGCAGCCACGGGAGGGGCTCTGGAAACACCATATATTTT.

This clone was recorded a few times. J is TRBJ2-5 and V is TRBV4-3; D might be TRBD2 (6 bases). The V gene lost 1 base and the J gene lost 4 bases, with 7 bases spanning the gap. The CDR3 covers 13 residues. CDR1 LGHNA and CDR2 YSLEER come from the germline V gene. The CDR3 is CASSQGEVETQYF. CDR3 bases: TGCGCCAGCAGCCAAGGGGAGGTAGAGACCCAGTACTTC.

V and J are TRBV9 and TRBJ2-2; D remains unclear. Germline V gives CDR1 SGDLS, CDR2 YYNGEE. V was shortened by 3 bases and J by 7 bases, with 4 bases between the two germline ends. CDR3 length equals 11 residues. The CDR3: CASSASGELFF. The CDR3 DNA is TGTGCCAGCAGCGCCAGCGGGGAGCTGTTTTTT.

CDR3 protein: CASSEWSSGGREQYF. The DNA for the CDR3 is TGTGCCAGCAGTGAATGGTCTAGCGGGGGGAGGGAGCAGTACTTC. This chain links TRBV2 with TRBJ2-7; 11 nucleotides match TRBD2. This CDR3 has 15 amino acids. After removal of 2 bases from V and 7 bases from J, the junction contained 7 bases not matched to a gene. Looked up from germline, CDR1 is SNHLY and CDR2 is FYNNEI.

This CDR3 is CASRSRRLGRETQYF. CDR3 sequence (DNA): TGTGCCAGTCGATCCCGGAGGTTAGGGCGAGAGACCCAGTACTTC. This sequence joins TRBV19 and TRBJ2-5, with D maybe TRBD2 (5 bases). Per the germline V gene, CDR1 is LNHDA and CDR2 is SQIVND (reference sequence). CDR3 length: 15 residues. V was pared by 8 bases and J by 4 bases, with 20 bases between.